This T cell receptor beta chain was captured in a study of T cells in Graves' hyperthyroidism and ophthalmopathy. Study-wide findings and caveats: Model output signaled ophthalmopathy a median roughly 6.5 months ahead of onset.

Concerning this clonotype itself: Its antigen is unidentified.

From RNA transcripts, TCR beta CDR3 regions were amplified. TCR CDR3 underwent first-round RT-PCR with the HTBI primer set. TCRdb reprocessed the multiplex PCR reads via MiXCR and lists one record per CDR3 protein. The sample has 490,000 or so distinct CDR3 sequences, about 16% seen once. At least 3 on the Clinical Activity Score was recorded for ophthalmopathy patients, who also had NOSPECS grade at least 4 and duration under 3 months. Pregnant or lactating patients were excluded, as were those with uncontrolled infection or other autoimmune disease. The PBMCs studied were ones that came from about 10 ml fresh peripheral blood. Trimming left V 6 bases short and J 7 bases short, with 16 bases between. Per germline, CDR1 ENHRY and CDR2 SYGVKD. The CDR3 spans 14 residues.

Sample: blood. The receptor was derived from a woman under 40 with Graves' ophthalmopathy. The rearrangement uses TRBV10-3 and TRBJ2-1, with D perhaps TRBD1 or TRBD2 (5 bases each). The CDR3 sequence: CAIRDDEGPNEQFF. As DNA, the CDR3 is TGTGCCATCAGGGACGATGAGGGGCCGAATGAGCAGTTCTTC.